One and the same sample provided the 16 T cell receptor beta chains below, sequenced in a study of PD-1 blockade in classical Hodgkin lymphoma. Every patient relapsed after autologous stem cell transplantation, and brentuximab vedotin exposure varied. Measured with immunoSEQ multiplex PCR; TCRdb has only the in-frame clones, and not every one. The sample has approximately 11,000 clones, 70% to 80% seen once. This specimen was peripheral blood mononuclear cells (PBMCs), taken at baseline. Receptors originate from a human donor with classical Hodgkin lymphoma.

This clone counts as medium-sized. The chain carries TRBV19 and TRBJ2-7; maybe TRBD2 (5 bases). CDR3 size: 14 residues. The germline V gene has CDR1 LNHDA and CDR2 SQIVND (reference sequence). V gave up 3 bases and J gave up 2 bases, with 11 bases separating them. The CDR3: CASSIDDSAYEQYF. In DNA, the CDR3 is TGTGCCAGTAGTATTGATGATAGCGCCTACGAGCAGTACTTC.

The chain couples TRBV5-1 to TRBJ1-4; TRBD1 is a possible D gene (6 bases). Germline V gene sequence: CDR1 SGHRS, CDR2 YFSETQ. The V gene lost 4 bases and the J gene lost 0 bases, with 10 bases spanning the gap. This CDR3 is 15 amino acids long. CDR3 bases: TGCGCCAGCAGCGTAGAGGGGGCAACTAATGAAAAACTGTTTTTT. Its translation is CASSVEGATNEKLFF.

The V and J genes are TRBV7-9 and TRBJ1-4; D perhaps matches TRBD1 (5 bases). V was pared by 2 bases and J by 4 bases, with 14 bases between. CDR3 length: 16 amino acids. CDR1 and CDR2 (germline): SEHNR, FQNEAQ (reference sequence). For the CDR3, the DNA is TGTGCCAGCAGCTTAAGGTCGGCAGGGATTAATGAAAAACTGTTTTTT. Amino acids: CASSLRSAGINEKLFF. The full variable domain, rest sourced from reference TRBV7-9 and TRBJ1-4, is DTGVSQNPRHKITKRGQNVTFRCDPISEHNRLYWYRQTLGQGPEFLTYFQNEAQLEKSRLLSDRFSAERPKGSFSTLEIQRTEQGDSAMYLCASSLRSAGINEKLFFGSGTQLSVL.

This clone has a handful of counts. The V gene is TRBV6-5, the J gene TRBJ2-1; no clear D. The CDR3 consists of 12 residues. CDR1 and CDR2 from the germline V gene are MNHEY and SVGAGI. V lost 6 bases and J lost 6, with 9 bases in between. The CDR3 bases are TGTGCCAGCAGCCCGAGTGGCAATGAGCAGTTCTTC. Its protein is CASSPSGNEQFF.

The rearrangement joins TRBV19 to TRBJ2-6, with TRBD1 identical over 12 bases. The CDR3 is made up of 17 amino acids. V lost 7 bases and J lost 1; bases outside the gene matches: 5. The germline V gene encodes CDR1 LNHDA and CDR2 SQIVND (reference sequence). CDR3 DNA sequence: TGTGCCAGTAAAGGGACAGGGGGCCAATCTGGGGCCAACGTCCTGACTTTC. Translation gives CASKGTGGQSGANVLTF.

The J gene is TRBJ2-7, the V gene TRBV28; 10 nucleotides line up with TRBD2. The ends lost 3 bases at V and 4 bases at J; junction bases unmatched: 3. This CDR3 comprises 14 residues. CDR1 and CDR2 from the germline V gene are MDHEN and SYDVKM. CDR3 protein: CASSLASGSYEQYF. CDR3 sequence (DNA): TGTGCCAGCAGTTTGGCTAGCGGGAGTTACGAGCAGTACTTC.

CDR3 protein: CAISQQGKGSPLHF. In DNA form, the CDR3 reads TGTGCCATCAGTCAACAGGGGAAGGGATCACCCCTCCACTTT. The rearrangement joins TRBV10-3 to TRBJ1-6, with 7 bases identical to TRBD1. The CDR3 has 14 amino acids. CDR1 ENHRY and CDR2 SYGVKD come from the germline V gene. V dropped 5 bases and J dropped 10; count of bases not matched to a gene: 8.

The J gene is TRBJ2-7, the V gene TRBV4-1; the D gene is possibly TRBD1 (5 bases). Looked up from germline, CDR1 is MGHRA and CDR2 is YSYEKL. Trimming cost V 6 bases and J 2 bases, with 17 bases left between them. The CDR3 consists of 15 residues. CDR3 protein: CASSLIGAAAYEQYF. CDR3 coding DNA: TGCGCCAGCAGTCTCATTGGGGCAGCCGCCTACGAGCAGTACTTC.

This chain connects TRBV28 to TRBJ1-2, with 11 bases aligning to TRBD1. This CDR3 contains 13 residues. Per germline, CDR1 MDHEN and CDR2 SYDVKM. Unmatched junction bases numbered 7, after V lost 8 bases and J lost 8 bases. CDR3 amino acids: CASGGQGAGGYTF. CDR3 nucleotide sequence: TGTGCCAGCGGCGGACAGGGGGCCGGAGGCTACACCTTC.

This sequence joins TRBV4-1 and TRBJ2-7; unclear D gene. The CDR3 has 19 residues. Germline V gene sequence: CDR1 MGHRA, CDR2 YSYEKL. Trimming pared 1 base from V and 0 bases from J, leaving 22 bases between. The CDR3 region has the DNA TGCGCCAGCAGCCAAGGTGGTCTCGGCTATAGCCCCAGCTCCTACGAGCAGTACTTC. It codes for CASSQGGLGYSPSSYEQYF.

The V gene is TRBV10-3, the J gene TRBJ2-7, with D possibly being TRBD1 (5 bases). Trimming removed 5 bases from V and 0 bases from J, with 11 bases in between. The CDR3 covers 14 residues. From germline, CDR1 is ENHRY and CDR2 SYGVKD. Here the CDR3 DNA reads TGTGCCATCAGTAGGGGCGGTACCTCCTACGAGCAGTACTTC. Protein sequence: CAISRGGTSYEQYF.

This clone was detected a few times. Written as DNA, the CDR3 is TGTGCCAGCAGTGGGCAGGGCAGGTTCGTTGGCTACACCTTC. Translated, it gives CASSGQGRFVGYTF. The chain links TRBV28 to TRBJ1-2; the D gene is possibly TRBD1 (5 bases). The V end was cut by 5 bases, the J end by 7 bases, with 17 bases between. The CDR3 spans 14 residues. Germline V lookup: CDR1 MDHEN, CDR2 SYDVKM.

This chain joins TRBV6-6 and TRBJ2-7; D is uncertain. The CDR3 consists of 11 residues. The V and J ends lost 2 bases and 6 bases respectively, with 5 bases between them. Germline CDR1 and CDR2: MNHNY and SVGAGI (reference sequence). CDR3 in DNA: TGTGCCAGCAGTTACCAGCGCGAGCAGTACTTC. Its translation is CASSYQREQYF.

This clone was detected a few times. The genes are TRBV5-6 and TRBJ2-1; tentatively, D is TRBD1 or TRBD2 (5 bases each). CDR3 size: 14 residues. V was pared by 0 bases and J by 5 bases, with 9 bases between. CDR1 is SGHDT and CDR2 is YYEEEE in the germline V gene. CDR3 in DNA: TGTGCCAGCAGCTTGGTGGGGACGGACAATGAGCAGTTCTTC. It translates to CASSLVGTDNEQFF.

The gene calls are TRBV15 and TRBJ1-2, with D perhaps TRBD1 (5 bases). V gave up 4 bases and J gave up 4 bases, with 16 bases separating them. CDR1 is LNHNV and CDR2 is YYDKDF in the germline V gene (reference sequence). The CDR3 consists of 15 residues. The CDR3 sequence is CATSNSDAGSYGYTF. In DNA, the CDR3 is TGTGCCACCAGCAACTCGGATGCAGGGAGCTATGGCTACACCTTC.

This rearrangement joins TRBV6-1 to TRBJ2-1; 9 bases align to TRBD2. The V gene end was trimmed by 4 bases and the J gene end by 3 bases; junction bases not matched to a gene: 4. Germline V gene data show CDR1 as MNHNS and CDR2 as SASEGT. The CDR3 totals 15 residues. CDR3 sequence reads: CASSVIAGDYNEQFF. The CDR3 DNA follows: TGTGCCAGCAGTGTAATAGCGGGAGACTACAATGAGCAGTTCTTC.